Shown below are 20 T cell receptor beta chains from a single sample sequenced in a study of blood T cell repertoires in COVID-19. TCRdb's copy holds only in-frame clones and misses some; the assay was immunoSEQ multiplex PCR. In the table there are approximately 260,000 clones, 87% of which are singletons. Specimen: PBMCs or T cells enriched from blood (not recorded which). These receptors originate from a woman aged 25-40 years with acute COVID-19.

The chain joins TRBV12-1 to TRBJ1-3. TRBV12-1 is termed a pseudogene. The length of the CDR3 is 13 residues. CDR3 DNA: TGTGCCAGCATGCCTAGAGTAGGAAACACCATATATTTT. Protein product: CASMPRVGNTIYF.

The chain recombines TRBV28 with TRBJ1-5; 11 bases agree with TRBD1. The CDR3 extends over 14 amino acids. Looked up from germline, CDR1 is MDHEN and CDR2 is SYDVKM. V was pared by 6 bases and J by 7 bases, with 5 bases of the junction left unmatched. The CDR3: CASRDRGRLQPQHF. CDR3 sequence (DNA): TGTGCCAGCAGGGACAGGGGGCGTCTCCAGCCCCAGCATTTT.

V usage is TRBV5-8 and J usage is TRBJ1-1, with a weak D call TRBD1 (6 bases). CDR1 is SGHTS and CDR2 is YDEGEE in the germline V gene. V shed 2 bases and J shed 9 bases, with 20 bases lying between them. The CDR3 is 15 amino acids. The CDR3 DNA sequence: TGTGCCAGCAGCTTTCAGGATGCAGGGGTCGCCAAAGCTTTCTTT. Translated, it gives CASSFQDAGVAKAFF.

The CDR3 region has the DNA TGTGCCAGCTCACCACAGGCAGGGGTAGGGTATAATTCACCCCTCCACTTT. Protein sequence: CASSPQAGVGYNSPLHF. J is TRBJ1-6 and V is TRBV18; D is perhaps TRBD1 (6 bases). V lost 1 base and J 4 bases, leaving 14 bases between the germline ends. The CDR3 totals 17 residues. Germline V CDR1 and CDR2: KGHSH, LQKENI.

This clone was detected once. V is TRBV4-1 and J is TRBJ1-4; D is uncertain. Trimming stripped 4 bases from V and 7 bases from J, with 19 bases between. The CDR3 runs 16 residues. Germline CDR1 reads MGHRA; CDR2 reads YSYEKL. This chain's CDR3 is CASSPASASRGEKLFF. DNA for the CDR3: TGCGCCAGCAGCCCGGCCAGTGCCTCACGGGGTGAAAAACTGTTTTTT.

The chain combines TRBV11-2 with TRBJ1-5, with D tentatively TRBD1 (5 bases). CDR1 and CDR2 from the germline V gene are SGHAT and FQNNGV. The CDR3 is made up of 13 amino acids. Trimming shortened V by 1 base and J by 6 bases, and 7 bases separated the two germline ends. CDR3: CASSLGGGQPQHF. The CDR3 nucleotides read TGTGCCAGCAGCTTAGGGGGGGGTCAGCCCCAGCATTTT.

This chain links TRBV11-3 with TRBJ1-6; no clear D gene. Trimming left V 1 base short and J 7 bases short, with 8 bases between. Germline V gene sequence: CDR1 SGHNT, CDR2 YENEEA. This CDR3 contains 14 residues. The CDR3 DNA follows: TGTGCCAGCAGCTTAGGCGAACAGAATTCACCCCTCCACTTT. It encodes CASSLGEQNSPLHF.

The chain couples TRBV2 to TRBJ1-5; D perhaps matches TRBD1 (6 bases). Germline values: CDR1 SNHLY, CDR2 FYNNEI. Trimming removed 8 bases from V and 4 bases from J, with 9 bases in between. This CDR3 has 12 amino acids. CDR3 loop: CASYRENQPQHF. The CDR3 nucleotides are TGTGCCAGCTACAGGGAAAATCAGCCCCAGCATTTT.

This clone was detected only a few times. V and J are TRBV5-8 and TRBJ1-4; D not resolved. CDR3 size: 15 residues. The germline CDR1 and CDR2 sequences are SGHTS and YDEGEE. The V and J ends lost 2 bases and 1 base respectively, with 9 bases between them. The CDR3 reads CASSFAGKTNEKLFF. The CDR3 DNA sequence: TGTGCCAGCAGCTTTGCGGGGAAAACTAATGAAAAACTGTTTTTT.

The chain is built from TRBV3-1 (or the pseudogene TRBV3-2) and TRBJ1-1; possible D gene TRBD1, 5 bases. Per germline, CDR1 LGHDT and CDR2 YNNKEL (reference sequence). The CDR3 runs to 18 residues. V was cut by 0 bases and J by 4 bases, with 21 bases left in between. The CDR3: CASSQDFGRVVAVTEAFF. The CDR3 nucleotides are TGTGCCAGCAGCCAAGATTTCGGCAGGGTGGTTGCGGTCACTGAAGCTTTCTTT.

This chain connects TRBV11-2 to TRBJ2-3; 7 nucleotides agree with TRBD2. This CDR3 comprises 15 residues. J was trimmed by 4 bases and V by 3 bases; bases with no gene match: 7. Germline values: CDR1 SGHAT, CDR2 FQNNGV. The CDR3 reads CASSFGLVGADTQYF. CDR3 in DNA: TGTGCCAGCAGCTTTGGACTAGTGGGCGCAGATACGCAGTATTTT.

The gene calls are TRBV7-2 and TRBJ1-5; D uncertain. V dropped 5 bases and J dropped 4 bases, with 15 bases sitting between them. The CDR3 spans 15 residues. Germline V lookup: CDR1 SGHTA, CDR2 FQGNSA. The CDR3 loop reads CASSARGSQNQPQHF. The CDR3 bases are TGTGCCAGCAGCGCGAGAGGGTCGCAAAATCAGCCCCAGCATTTT.

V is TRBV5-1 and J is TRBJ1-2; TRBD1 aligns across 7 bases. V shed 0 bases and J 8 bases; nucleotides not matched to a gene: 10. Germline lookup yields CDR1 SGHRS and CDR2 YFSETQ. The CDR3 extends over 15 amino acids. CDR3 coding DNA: TGCGCCAGCAGCTTGGCCGAAGGGGGCGCGATCGGCTACACCTTC. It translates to CASSLAEGGAIGYTF. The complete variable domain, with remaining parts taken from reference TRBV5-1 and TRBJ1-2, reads KAGVTQTPRYLIKTRGQQVTLSCSPISGHRSVSWYQQTPGQGLQFLFEYFSETQRNKGNFPGRFSGRQFSNSRSEMNVSTLELGDSALYLCASSLAEGGAIGYTFGSGTRLTVV.

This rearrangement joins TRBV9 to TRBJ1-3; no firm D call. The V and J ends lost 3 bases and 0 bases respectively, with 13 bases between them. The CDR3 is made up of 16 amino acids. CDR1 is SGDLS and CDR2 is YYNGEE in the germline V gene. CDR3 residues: CASSERWALSGNTIYF. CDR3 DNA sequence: TGTGCCAGCAGCGAAAGGTGGGCGCTCTCTGGAAACACCATATATTTT.

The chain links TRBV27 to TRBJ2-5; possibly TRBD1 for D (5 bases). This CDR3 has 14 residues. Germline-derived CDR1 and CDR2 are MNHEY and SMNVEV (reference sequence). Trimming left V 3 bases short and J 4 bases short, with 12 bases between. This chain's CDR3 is CASSLSRGGETQYF. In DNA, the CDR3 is TGTGCCAGCAGTTTGTCTAGGGGTGGAGAGACCCAGTACTTC.

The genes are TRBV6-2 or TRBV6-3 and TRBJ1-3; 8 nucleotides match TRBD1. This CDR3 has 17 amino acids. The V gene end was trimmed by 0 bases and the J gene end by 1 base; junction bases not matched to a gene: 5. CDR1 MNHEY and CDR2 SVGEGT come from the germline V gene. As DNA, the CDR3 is TGTGCCAGCAGTTACTCTCGCCAGGGGGCATCTGGAAACACCATATATTTT. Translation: CASSYSRQGASGNTIYF.

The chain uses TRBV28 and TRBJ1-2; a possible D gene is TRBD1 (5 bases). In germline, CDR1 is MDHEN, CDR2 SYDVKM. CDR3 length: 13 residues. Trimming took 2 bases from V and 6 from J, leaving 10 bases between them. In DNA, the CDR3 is TGTGCCAGCAGTTTAGGGGCTAAGGATGGCTACACCTTC. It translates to CASSLGAKDGYTF.

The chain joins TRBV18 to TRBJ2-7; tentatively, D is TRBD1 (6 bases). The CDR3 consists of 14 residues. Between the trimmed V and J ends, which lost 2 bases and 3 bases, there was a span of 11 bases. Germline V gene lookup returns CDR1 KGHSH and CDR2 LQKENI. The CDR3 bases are TGTGCCAGCTCACCAGGGCAGGGGAGCTACGAGCAGTACTTC. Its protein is CASSPGQGSYEQYF.

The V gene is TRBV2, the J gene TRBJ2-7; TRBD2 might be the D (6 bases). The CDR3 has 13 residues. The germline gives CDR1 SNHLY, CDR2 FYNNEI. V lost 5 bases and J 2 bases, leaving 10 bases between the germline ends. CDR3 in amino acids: CASSNRGAYEQYF. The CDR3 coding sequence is TGTGCCAGCAGTAACCGCGGGGCCTACGAGCAGTACTTC.

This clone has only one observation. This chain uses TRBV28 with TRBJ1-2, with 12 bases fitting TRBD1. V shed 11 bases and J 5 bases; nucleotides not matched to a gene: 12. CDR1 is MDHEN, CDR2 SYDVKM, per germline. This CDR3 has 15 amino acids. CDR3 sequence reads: CASLGTGGALYGYTF. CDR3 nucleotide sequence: TGTGCCTCCCTCGGGACAGGGGGCGCTTTGTATGGCTACACCTTC.